This TCR beta chain stems from a study of blood T cell repertoires in COVID-19. In the study overall: Researchers got acute and convalescent COVID-19 samples from the United States, Italy and Spain. From T cells, B-cell-depleted T cells, or PBMCs came the material, which was cDNA or gDNA.

V was clipped by 0 bases and J by 0 bases, with 10 bases between them. The CDR3 extends over 17 amino acids. In germline, CDR1 is SGHRS, CDR2 YFSETQ. Original data processing: It was from reference gene primer amplification that nucleated cell counts were estimated. The method was immunoSEQ multiplex PCR; TCRdb's version includes in-frame clones alone and lacks a portion of them. From that table come the V and J calls and clone size; the DNA was used to work out D and trimming. This table has about 100,000 clones, about 86% appearing once. The chain links TRBV5-1 to TRBJ2-6, with D perhaps TRBD2 (5 bases). This sequence was found in a woman aged 55 to 70 in a cohort sampled during active or convalescent COVID-19. The sequenced sample consisted of peripheral blood. The CDR3: CASSLAGLDSGANVLTF. In DNA form, the CDR3 reads TGCGCCAGCAGCTTGGCCGGACTGGACTCTGGGGCCAACGTCCTGACTTTC.